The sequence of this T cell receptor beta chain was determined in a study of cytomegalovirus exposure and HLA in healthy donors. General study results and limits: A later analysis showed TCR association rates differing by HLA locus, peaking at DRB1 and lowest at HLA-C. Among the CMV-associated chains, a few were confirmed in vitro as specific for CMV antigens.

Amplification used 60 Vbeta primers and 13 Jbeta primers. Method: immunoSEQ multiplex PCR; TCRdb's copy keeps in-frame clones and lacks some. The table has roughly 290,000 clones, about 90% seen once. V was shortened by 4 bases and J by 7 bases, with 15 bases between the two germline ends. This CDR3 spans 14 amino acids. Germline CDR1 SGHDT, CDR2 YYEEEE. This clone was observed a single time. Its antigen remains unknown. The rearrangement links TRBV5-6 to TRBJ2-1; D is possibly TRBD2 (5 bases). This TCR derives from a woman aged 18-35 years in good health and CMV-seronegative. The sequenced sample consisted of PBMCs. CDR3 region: CASSGWSGDNEQFF. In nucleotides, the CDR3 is TGTGCCAGCAGCGGGTGGTCCGGGGATAATGAGCAGTTCTTC.